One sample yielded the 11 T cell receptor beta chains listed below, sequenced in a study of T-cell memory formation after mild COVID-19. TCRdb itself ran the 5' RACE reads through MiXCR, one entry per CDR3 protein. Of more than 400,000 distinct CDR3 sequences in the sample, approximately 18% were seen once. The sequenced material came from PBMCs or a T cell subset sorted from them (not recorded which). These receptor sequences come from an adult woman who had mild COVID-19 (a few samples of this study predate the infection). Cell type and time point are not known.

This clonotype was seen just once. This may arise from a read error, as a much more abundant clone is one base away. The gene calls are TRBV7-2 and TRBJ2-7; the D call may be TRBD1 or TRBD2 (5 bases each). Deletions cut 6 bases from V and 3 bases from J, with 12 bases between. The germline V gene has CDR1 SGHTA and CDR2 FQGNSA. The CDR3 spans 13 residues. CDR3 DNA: TGTGCCAGCAGTCCGGGACGGTGCTACGAGCAGTACTTC. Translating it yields CASSPGRCYEQYF.

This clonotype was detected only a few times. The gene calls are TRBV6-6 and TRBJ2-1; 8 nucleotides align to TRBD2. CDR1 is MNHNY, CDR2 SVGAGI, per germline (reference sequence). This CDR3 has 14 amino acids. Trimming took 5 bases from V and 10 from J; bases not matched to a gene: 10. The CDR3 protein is CASSAGTSIPEQFF. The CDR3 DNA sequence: TGTGCCAGCAGTGCCGGGACTAGTATTCCCGAGCAGTTCTTC.

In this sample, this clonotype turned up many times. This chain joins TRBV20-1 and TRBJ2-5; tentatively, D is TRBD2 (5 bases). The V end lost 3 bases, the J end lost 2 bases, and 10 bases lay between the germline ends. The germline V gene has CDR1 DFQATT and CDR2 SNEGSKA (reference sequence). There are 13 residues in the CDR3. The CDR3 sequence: CSASRTGQETQYF. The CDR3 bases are TGCAGTGCTAGTCGGACGGGACAAGAGACCCAGTACTTC.

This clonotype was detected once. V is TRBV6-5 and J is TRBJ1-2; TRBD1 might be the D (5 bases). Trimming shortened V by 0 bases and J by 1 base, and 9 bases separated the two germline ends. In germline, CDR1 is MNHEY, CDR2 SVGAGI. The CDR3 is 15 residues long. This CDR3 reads CASSYSEDSNYGYTF. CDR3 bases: TGTGCCAGCAGTTACTCCGAAGACAGTAACTATGGCTACACCTTC.

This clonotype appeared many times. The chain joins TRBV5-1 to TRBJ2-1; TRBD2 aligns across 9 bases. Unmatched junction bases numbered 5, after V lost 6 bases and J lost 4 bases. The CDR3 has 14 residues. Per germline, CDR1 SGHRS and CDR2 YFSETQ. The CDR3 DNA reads TGCGCCAGCAATGTGGCGGGGGGGTACAATGAGCAGTTCTTC. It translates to CASNVAGGYNEQFF. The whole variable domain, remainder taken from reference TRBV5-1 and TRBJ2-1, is KAGVTQTPRYLIKTRGQQVTLSCSPISGHRSVSWYQQTPGQGLQFLFEYFSETQRNKGNFPGRFSGRQFSNSRSEMNVSTLELGDSALYLCASNVAGGYNEQFFGPGTRLTVL.

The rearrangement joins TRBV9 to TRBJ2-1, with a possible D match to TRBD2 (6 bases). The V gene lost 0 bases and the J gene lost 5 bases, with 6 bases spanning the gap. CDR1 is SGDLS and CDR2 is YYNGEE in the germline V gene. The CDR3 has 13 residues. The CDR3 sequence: CASSVAGDNEQFF. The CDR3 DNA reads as TGTGCCAGCAGCGTAGCGGGGGACAATGAGCAGTTCTTC. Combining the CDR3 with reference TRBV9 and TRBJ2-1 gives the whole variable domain DSGVTQTPKHLITATGQRVTLRCSPRSGDLSVYWYQQSLDQGLQFLIQYYNGEERAKGNILERFSAQQFPDLHSELNLSSLELGDSALYFCASSVAGDNEQFFGPGTRLTVL.

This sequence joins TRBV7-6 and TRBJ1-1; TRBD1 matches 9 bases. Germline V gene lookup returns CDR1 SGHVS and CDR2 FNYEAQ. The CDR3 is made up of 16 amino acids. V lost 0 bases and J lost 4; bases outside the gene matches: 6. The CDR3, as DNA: TGTGCCAGCAGCTTAGCGGGACAGGGTCTTGTCACTGAAGCTTTCTTT. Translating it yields CASSLAGQGLVTEAFF.

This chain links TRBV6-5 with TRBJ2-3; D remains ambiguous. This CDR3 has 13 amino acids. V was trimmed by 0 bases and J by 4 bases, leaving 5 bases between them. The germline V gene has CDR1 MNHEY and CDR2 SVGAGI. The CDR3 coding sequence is TGTGCCAGCAGTTACTCGAATGCAGATACGCAGTATTTT. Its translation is CASSYSNADTQYF.

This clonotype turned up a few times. CDR3 coding DNA: TGTGCCAGCAGTTACTCGGTTAACAGAAAGTATGGCTACACCTTC. It encodes CASSYSVNRKYGYTF. V and J are TRBV6-2 or TRBV6-3 and TRBJ1-2; D gene unclear. The V and J ends lost 0 bases and 5 bases respectively, with 13 bases between them. Germline CDR1 MNHEY, CDR2 SVGEGT. CDR3 length: 15 residues.

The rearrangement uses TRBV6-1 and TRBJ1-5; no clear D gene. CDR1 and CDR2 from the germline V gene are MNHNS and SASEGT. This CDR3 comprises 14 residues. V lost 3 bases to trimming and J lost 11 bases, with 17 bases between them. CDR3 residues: CASSDGWAQSAQHF. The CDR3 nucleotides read TGTGCCAGCAGTGATGGGTGGGCCCAATCAGCCCAGCATTTT.

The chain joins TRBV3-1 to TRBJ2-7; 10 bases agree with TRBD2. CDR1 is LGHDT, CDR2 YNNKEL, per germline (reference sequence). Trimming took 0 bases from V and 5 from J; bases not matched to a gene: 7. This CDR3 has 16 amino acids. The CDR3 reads CASSQDRLAGGDEQYF. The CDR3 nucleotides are TGTGCCAGCAGCCAAGATCGATTAGCGGGAGGCGACGAGCAGTACTTC.